The T cell receptor (beta chain) under discussion was sequenced for a study of CD8 T cells in ankylosing spondylitis. General study results and limits: Typical of ankylosing spondylitis blood, it appeared, was a TCR beta motif of eight highly homologous variants.

This clonotype showed up just a few times. What it binds is not known. Using quantitative 5'-RACE with molecular barcodes, the authors made TCR beta libraries. TCRdb reprocessed the 5' RACE reads with MiXCR, giving one entry per CDR3 protein. The sample holds under 250,000 distinct CDR3 sequences, roughly 32% seen once. The CDR3 contains 16 residues. CDR1 is SGHTA, CDR2 FQGNSA, per germline. The ends were cut back, 6 bases at V and 3 bases at J, with 19 bases in the middle. This chain uses TRBV7-2 with TRBJ2-3; D possibly matches TRBD1 or TRBD2 (6 bases each). The TCR sequence derives from a male donor with ankylosing spondylitis or in good health (not recorded which). Sequencing was performed on blood, either unsorted or a sorted T cell fraction (not recorded which). The CDR3 sequence is CASRQWGAGGTDTQYF. CDR3 DNA sequence: TGTGCCAGCAGACAGTGGGGGGCCGGTGGAACAGATACGCAGTATTTT.